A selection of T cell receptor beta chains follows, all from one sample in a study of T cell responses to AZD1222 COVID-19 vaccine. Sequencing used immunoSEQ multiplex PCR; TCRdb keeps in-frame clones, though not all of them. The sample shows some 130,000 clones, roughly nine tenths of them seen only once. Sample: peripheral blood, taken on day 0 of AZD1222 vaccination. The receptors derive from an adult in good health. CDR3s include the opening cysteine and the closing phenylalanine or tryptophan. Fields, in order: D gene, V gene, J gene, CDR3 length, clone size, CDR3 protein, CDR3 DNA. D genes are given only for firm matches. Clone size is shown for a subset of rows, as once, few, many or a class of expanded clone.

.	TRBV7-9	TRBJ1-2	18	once	CASSLTLSGPGANYGYTF	TGTGCCAGCAGCTTAACACTCAGCGGACCGGGGGCTAACTATGGCTACACCTTC
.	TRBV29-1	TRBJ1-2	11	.	CSVEVRGGYTF	TGCAGCGTTGAAGTCAGAGGCGGCTACACCTTC
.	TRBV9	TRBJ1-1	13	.	CASSGQKNTEAFF	TGTGCCAGCAGCGGACAAAAGAACACTGAAGCTTTCTTT
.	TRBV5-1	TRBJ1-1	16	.	CASSSRGRTGSTEAFF	TGCGCCAGCAGCTCCAGGGGAAGAACCGGGAGCACTGAAGCTTTCTTT
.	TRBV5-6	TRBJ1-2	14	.	CASSPQGSPYGYTF	TGTGCCAGCAGCCCTCAAGGCTCCCCCTATGGCTACACCTTC
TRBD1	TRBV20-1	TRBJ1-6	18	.	CSASSRTGIWSYNSPLHF	TGCAGTGCTAGTTCAAGGACAGGGATATGGTCCTATAATTCACCCCTCCACTTT
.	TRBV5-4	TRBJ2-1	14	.	CASSLEEAYNEQFF	TGTGCCAGCAGCTTGGAGGAAGCCTACAATGAGCAGTTCTTC
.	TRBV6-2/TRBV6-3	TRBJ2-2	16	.	CASSPIIPQKTGELFF	TGTGCCAGCAGCCCTATCATCCCGCAAAAGACCGGGGAGCTGTTTTTT
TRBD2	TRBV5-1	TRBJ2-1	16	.	CASRGTSGISYNEQFF	TGCGCCAGCAGAGGGACTAGCGGAATCTCCTACAATGAGCAGTTCTTC
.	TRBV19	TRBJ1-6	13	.	CASSRIDNSPLHF	TGTGCCAGTAGTAGAATAGATAATTCACCCCTCCACTTT
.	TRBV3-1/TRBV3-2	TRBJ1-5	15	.	CASRQSGNSNQPQHF	TGTGCCAGCAGACAGTCCGGAAATAGCAATCAGCCCCAGCATTTT
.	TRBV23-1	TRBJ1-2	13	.	CARGRLANYGYTF	TGCGCCAGAGGCAGACTAGCTAACTATGGCTACACCTTC
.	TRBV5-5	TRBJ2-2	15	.	CASSAISGNTGELFF	TGTGCCAGCAGCGCCATTAGCGGAAACACCGGGGAGCTGTTTTTT
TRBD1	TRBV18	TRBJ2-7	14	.	CASSPGTEVYEQYF	TGTGCCAGCTCACCGGGGACAGAGGTCTACGAGCAGTACTTC
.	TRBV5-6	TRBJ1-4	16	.	CASSGRDGRRREKLFF	TGTGCCAGCAGCGGGAGGGACGGCCGGAGGAGGGAAAAACTGTTTTTT
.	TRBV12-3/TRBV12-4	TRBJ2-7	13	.	CASSLASSYEQYF	TGTGCCAGCAGTTTAGCGAGCAGCTACGAGCAGTACTTC
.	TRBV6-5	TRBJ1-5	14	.	CASNRLVGAQPQHF	TGTGCCAGCAACCGTTTAGTCGGGGCCCAGCCCCAGCATTTT
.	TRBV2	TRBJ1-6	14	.	CASCPEYPNSPLHF	TGTGCCAGCTGTCCGGAGTATCCAAATTCACCCCTCCACTTT
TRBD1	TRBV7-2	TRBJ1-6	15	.	CASSSPTGDNSPLHF	TGTGCCAGCAGCTCTCCGACAGGGGATAATTCACCCCTCCACTTT
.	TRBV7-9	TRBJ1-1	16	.	CASSLATGVGNTEAFF	TGTGCCAGCAGCTTAGCGACAGGCGTAGGGAACACTGAAGCTTTCTTT
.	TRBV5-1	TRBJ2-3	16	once	CASSLAAGVGTDTQYF	TGCGCCAGCAGCTTGGCCGCCGGGGTCGGCACAGATACGCAGTATTTT
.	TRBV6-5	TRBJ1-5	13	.	CASSLDSNQPQHF	TGTGCCAGCAGTCTCGACAGTAATCAGCCCCAGCATTTT
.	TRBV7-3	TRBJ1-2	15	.	CASSLGGITDYGYTF	TGTGCCAGCAGCTTGGGGGGGATCACCGACTATGGCTACACCTTC
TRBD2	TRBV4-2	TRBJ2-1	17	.	CASSQDFTSGAHNEQFF	TGTGCCAGCAGCCAAGATTTTACTAGCGGGGCGCACAATGAGCAGTTCTTC
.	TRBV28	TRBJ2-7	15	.	CASSFPNGPFYEQYF	TGTGCCAGCAGTTTCCCTAACGGACCCTTCTACGAGCAGTACTTC
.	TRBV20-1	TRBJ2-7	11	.	CSAQPREEQYF	TGCAGTGCCCAACCCAGGGAAGAGCAGTACTTC
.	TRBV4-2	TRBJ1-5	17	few	CASSQKETAYSNQPQHF	TGTGCCAGCAGCCAAAAGGAGACAGCCTATAGCAATCAGCCCCAGCATTTT
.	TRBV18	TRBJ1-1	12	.	CASSTPNTEAFF	TGTGCCAGCTCCACACCCAACACTGAAGCTTTCTTT
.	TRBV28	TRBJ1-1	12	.	CASSLGGVEAFF	TGTGCCAGCAGTTTGGGGGGAGTGGAAGCTTTCTTT
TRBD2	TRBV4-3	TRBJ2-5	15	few	CASSQERGGQETQYF	TGCGCCAGCAGCCAAGAGCGGGGGGGCCAAGAGACCCAGTACTTC
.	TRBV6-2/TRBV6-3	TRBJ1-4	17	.	CASSYSNTGATAEKLFF	TGTGCCAGCAGTTACTCGAATACGGGGGCTACCGCTGAAAAACTGTTTTTT
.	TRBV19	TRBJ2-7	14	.	CASSIGSLSYEQYF	TGTGCCAGTAGTATCGGCAGCCTCTCCTACGAGCAGTACTTC
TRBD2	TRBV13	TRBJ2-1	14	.	CASSRTSGQGEQFF	TGTGCCAGCAGCCGGACTAGCGGTCAGGGTGAGCAGTTCTTC
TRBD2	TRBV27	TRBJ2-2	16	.	CASAPGTSGRSGELFF	TGTGCCAGCGCCCCCGGGACTAGCGGGAGGTCCGGGGAGCTGTTTTTT
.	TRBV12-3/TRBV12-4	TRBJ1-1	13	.	CASSWGENTEAFF	TGTGCCAGCAGTTGGGGGGAAAACACTGAAGCTTTCTTT
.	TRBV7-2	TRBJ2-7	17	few	CASSLIPGAFAFYEQYF	TGTGCCAGCAGCTTAATCCCAGGGGCCTTCGCTTTTTACGAGCAGTACTTC
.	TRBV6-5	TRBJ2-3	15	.	CASSWRGSSTDTQYF	TGTGCCAGCAGCTGGCGGGGCTCTAGCACAGATACGCAGTATTTT
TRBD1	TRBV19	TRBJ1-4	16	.	CASSPGTGPTNEKLFF	TGTGCCAGTAGTCCCGGGACAGGACCAACTAATGAAAAACTGTTTTTT
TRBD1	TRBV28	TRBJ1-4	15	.	CASSLPQGAGEKLFF	TGTGCCAGCAGTTTACCCCAGGGGGCGGGTGAAAAACTGTTTTTT
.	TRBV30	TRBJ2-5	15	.	CAWSALQGSGETQYF	TGTGCCTGGAGTGCCCTACAGGGTAGTGGAGAGACCCAGTACTTC
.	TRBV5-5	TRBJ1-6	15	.	CASSLRGAENSPLHF	TGTGCCAGCAGCTTGCGGGGGGCGGAAAATTCACCCCTCCACTTT
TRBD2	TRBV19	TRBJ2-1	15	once	CASSAGLADYNEQFF	TGTGCCAGTAGTGCGGGACTAGCGGATTACAATGAGCAGTTCTTC
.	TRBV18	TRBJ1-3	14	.	CASSPGTSGNTIYF	TGTGCCAGCTCACCTGGGACCTCCGGAAACACCATATATTTT
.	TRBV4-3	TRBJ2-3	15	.	CASSQGSSSTDTQYF	TGCGCCAGCAGCCAAGGCAGCTCTAGCACAGATACGCAGTATTTT
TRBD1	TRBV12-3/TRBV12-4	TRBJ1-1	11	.	CASSPGGEAFF	TGTGCCAGCAGTCCAGGGGGTGAAGCTTTCTTT
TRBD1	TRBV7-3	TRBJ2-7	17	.	CASSPGTGKVSSYEQYF	TGTGCCAGCAGCCCCGGGACAGGGAAGGTTTCCTCCTACGAGCAGTACTTC
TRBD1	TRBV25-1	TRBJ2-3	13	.	CASRRQGLDTQYF	TGTGCCAGCAGGAGACAGGGTTTGGATACGCAGTATTTT
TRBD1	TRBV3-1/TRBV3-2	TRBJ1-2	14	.	CASSQGDRGWGYTF	TGTGCCAGCAGCCAAGGGGACAGGGGGTGGGGCTACACCTTC
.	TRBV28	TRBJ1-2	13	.	CASSFHGGYGYTF	TGTGCCAGCAGTTTCCATGGGGGCTATGGCTACACCTTC
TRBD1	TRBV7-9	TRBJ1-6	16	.	CASSFRDRVPNSPLHF	TGTGCCAGCAGCTTCCGGGACAGAGTCCCTAATTCACCCCTCCACTTT
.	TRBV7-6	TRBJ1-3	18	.	CASSSIRPDGFSGNTIYF	TGTGCCAGCAGCTCGATTCGCCCGGACGGGTTCTCTGGAAACACCATATATTTT
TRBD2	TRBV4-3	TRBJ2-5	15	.	CASSQASGGTETQYF	TGCGCCAGCAGCCAGGCTAGCGGGGGCACGGAGACCCAGTACTTC
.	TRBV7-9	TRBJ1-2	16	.	CASSFRAEDPYYGYTF	TGTGCCAGCAGCTTTCGGGCGGAAGACCCTTACTATGGCTACACCTTC
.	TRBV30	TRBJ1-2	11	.	CAWSGGYGYTF	TGTGCCTGGAGTGGCGGCTATGGCTACACCTTC
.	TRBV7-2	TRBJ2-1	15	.	CASSLGIAIGNEQFF	TGTGCCAGCAGCTTAGGGATTGCAATCGGCAATGAGCAGTTCTTC